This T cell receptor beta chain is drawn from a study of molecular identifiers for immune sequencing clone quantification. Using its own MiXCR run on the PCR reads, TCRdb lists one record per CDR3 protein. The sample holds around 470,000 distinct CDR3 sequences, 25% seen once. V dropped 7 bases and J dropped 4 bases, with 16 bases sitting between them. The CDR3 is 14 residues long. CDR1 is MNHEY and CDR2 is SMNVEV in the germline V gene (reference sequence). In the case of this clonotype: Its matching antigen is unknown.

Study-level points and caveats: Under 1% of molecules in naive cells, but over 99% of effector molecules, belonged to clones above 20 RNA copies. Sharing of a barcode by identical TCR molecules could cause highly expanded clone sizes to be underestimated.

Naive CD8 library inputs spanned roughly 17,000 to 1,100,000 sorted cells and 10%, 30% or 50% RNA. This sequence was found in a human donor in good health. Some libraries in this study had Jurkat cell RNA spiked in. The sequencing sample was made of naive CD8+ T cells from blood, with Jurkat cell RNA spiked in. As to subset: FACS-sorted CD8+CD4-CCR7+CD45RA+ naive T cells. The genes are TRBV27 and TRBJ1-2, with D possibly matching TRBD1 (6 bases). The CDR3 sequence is CASTPRGTSYGYTF. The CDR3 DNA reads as TGTGCCAGCACCCCCAGGGGTACAAGCTATGGCTACACCTTC.